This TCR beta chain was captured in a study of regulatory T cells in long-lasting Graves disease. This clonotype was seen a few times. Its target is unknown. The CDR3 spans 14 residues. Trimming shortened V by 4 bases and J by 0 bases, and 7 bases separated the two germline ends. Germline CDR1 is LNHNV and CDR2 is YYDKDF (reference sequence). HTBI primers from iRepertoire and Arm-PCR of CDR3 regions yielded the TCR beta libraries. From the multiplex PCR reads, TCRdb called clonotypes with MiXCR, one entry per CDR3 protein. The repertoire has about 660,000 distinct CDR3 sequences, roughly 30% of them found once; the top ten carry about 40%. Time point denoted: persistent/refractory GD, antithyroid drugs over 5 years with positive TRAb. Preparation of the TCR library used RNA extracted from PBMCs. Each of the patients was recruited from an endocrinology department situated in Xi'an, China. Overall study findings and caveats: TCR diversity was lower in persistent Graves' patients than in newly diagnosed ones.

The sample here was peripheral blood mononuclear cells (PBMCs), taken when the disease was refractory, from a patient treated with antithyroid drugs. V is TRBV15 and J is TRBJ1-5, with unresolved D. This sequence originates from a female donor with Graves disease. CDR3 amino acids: CATSITSSNQPQHF. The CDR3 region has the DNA TGTGCCACCAGCATTACCAGTAGCAATCAGCCCCAGCATTTT.